This T cell receptor (beta chain) was documented in a study of T cells in Graves' hyperthyroidism and ophthalmopathy. RNA transcripts provided the source from which TCR beta CDR3 regions were amplified. TCR CDR3 regions were first amplified by RT-PCR with HTBI primers. TCRdb re-called the multiplex PCR reads through MiXCR, storing one row per CDR3 protein. The data hold 730,000 or so distinct CDR3 sequences, with 18% observed a single time. Trimming cost V 4 bases and J 2 bases, with 8 bases left between them. This CDR3 is 13 amino acids long. Germline V gene data show CDR1 as LNHDA and CDR2 as SQIVND (reference sequence).

Material for sequencing was blood. The origin of this receptor is a woman in her 50s with Graves' hyperthyroidism that later progressed to Graves' ophthalmopathy. The V and J genes are TRBV19 and TRBJ2-5; D is unclear. CDR3 nucleotide sequence: TGTGCCAGTAGTAGTAGTCAACAAGAGACCCAGTACTTC. Translating gives CASSSSQQETQYF.